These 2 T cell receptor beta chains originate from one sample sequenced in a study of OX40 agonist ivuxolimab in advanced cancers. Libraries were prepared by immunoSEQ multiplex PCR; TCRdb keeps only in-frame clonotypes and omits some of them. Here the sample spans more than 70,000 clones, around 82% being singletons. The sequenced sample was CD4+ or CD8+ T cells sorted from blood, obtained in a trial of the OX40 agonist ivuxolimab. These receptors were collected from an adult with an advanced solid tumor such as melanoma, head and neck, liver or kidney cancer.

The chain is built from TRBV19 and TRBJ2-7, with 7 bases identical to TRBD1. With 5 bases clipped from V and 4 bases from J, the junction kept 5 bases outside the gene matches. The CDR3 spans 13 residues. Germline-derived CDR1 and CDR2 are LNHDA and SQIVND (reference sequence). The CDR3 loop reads CASSSDRHYEQYF. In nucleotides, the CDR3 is TGTGCCAGTAGTTCGGACAGGCATTACGAGCAGTACTTC.

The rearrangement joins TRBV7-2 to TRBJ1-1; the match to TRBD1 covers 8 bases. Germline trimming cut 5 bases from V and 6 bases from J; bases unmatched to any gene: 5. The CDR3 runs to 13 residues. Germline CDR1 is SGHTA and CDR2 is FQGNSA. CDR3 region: CASSQQGAAEAFF. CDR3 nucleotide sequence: TGTGCCAGCAGCCAGCAGGGGGCAGCTGAAGCTTTCTTT.